Sequencing of this T cell receptor beta chain was carried out in a study of shared clonotypes between healthy human individuals. Study-wide background: Donor ages ranged 18 to 49 years: a couple of women, a few men.

The test was conducted at deep level. Sequencing was performed with immunoSEQ multiplex PCR; in TCRdb, only in-frame clones are kept and a portion is missing. The table includes about 1.5 million clones, under 99% detected once. A split of CD4+ cells into CD45RA+ naive and CD45RA-negative memory subsets was performed. The sample consisted of naive CD4+ T cells sorted from blood. Subset here: CD45RA+ positively selected. This TCR was sampled from a man aged 25-45 years in good health.

CDR3: CASSTAKDTDTQYF. CDR3 nucleotides: TGCGCCAGCAGCACGGCAAAGGACACAGATACGCAGTATTTT. J is TRBJ2-3 and V is TRBV5-1, with D uncertain. The V end was cut by 4 bases, the J end by 2 bases, with 11 bases between. The V gene's germline CDR1 is SGHRS and CDR2 YFSETQ. The CDR3 loop spans 14 amino acids.